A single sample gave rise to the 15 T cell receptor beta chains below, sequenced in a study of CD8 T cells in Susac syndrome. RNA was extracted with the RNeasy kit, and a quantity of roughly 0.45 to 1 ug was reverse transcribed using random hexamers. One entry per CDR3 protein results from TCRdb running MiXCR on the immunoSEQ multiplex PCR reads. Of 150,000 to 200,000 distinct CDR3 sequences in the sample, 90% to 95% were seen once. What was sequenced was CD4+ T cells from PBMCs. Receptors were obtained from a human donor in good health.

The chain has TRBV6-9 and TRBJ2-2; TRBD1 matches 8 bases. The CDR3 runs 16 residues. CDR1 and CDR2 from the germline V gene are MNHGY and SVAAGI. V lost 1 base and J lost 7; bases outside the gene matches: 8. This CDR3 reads CASSYLDRANFGELFF. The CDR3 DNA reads TGTGCCAGCAGTTATTTGGACAGGGCAAATTTCGGGGAGCTGTTTTTT.

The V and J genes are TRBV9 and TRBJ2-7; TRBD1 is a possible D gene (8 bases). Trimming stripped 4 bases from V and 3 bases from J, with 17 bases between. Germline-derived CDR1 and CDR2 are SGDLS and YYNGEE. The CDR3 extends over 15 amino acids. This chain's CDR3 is CASSRAGQELYEQYF. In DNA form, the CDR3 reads TGTGCCAGCAGCCGAGCGGGACAGGAACTCTACGAGCAGTACTTC. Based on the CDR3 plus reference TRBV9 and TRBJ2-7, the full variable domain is DSGVTQTPKHLITATGQRVTLRCSPRSGDLSVYWYQQSLDQGLQFLIQYYNGEERAKGNILERFSAQQFPDLHSELNLSSLELGDSALYFCASSRAGQELYEQYFGPGTRLTVT.

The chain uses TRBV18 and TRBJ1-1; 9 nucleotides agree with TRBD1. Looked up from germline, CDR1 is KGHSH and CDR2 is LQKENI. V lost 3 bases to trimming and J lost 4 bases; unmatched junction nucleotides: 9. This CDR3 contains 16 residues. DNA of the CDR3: TGTGCCAGCTCACCGACACAGGGGGCGCGTAGCACTGAAGCTTTCTTT. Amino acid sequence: CASSPTQGARSTEAFF.

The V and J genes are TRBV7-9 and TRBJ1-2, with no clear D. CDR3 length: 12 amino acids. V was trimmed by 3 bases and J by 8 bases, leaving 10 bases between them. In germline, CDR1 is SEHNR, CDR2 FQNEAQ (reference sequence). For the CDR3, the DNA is TGTGCCAGCAGCTTGTCGTCAAAAGGCTACACCTTC. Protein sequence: CASSLSSKGYTF.

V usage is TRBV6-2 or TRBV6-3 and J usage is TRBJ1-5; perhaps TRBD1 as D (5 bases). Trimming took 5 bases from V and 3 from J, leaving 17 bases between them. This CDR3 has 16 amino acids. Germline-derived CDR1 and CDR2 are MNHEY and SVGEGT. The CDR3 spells CASSDLTARANQPQHF. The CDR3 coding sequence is TGTGCCAGCAGTGACCTGACAGCAAGGGCCAATCAGCCCCAGCATTTT.

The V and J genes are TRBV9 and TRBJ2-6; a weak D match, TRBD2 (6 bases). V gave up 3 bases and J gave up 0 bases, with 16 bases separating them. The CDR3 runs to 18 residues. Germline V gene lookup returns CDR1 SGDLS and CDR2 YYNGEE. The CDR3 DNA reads TGTGCCAGCAGCGCTCCTCCCGGAGGGATCTCTGGGGCCAACGTCCTGACTTTC. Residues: CASSAPPGGISGANVLTF.

In DNA form, the CDR3 reads TGTGCCAGCAGCAGACAGGGTTTGGGTGAGCAGTTCTTC. This gives the protein CASSRQGLGEQFF. The chain couples TRBV7-9 to TRBJ2-1, with 7 bases fitting TRBD1. This CDR3 has 13 residues. The V gene end was trimmed by 5 bases and the J gene end by 9 bases; junction bases not matched to a gene: 7. Germline CDR1 SEHNR, CDR2 FQNEAQ (reference sequence).

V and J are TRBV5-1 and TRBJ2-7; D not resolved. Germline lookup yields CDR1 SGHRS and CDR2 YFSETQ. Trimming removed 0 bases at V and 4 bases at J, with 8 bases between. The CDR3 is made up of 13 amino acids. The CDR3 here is CASSLGHPYEQYF. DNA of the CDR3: TGCGCCAGCAGCTTGGGGCACCCTTACGAGCAGTACTTC.

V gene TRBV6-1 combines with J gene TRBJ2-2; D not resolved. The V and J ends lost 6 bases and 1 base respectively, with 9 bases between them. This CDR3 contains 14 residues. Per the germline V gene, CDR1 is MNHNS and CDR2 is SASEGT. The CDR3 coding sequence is TGTGCCAGCAGGATCGAGATGAACACCGGGGAGCTGTTTTTT. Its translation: CASRIEMNTGELFF.

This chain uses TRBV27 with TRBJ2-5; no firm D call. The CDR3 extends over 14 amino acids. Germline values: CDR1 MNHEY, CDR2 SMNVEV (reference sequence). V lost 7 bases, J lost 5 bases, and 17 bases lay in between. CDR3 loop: CASIPPRSTETQYF. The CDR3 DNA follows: TGTGCCAGCATCCCGCCCAGATCGACGGAGACCCAGTACTTC.

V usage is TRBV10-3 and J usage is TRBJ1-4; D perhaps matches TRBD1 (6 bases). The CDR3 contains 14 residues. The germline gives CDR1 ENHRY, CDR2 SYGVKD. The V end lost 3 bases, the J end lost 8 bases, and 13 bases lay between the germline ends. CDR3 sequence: CAISDRQGSEKLFF. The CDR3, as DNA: TGTGCCATCAGTGATCGGCAGGGGAGCGAAAAACTGTTTTTT.

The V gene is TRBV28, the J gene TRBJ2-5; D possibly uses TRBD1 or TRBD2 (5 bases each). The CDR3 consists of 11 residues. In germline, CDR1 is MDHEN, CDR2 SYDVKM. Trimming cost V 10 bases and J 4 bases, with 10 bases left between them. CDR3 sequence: CATRERETQYF. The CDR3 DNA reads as TGTGCCACCAGGGAGCGAGAGACCCAGTACTTC.

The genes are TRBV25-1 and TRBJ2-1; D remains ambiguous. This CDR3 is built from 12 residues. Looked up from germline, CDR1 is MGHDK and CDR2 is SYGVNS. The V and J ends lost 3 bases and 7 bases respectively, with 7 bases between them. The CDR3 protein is CASSDSGNEQFF. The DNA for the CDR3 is TGTGCCAGCAGTGACTCTGGGAATGAGCAGTTCTTC.

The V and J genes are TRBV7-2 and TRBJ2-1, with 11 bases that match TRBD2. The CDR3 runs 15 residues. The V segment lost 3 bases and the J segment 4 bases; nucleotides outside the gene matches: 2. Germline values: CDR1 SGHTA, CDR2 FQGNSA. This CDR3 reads CASSFSSGGYNEQFF. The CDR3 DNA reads TGTGCCAGCAGCTTTTCTAGCGGGGGGTACAATGAGCAGTTCTTC.

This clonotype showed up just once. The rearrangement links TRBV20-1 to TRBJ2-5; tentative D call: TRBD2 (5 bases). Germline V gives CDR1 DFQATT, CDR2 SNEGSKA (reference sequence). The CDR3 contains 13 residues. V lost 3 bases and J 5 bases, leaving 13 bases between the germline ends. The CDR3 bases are TGCAGTGCTAGGGGCCTTCCGGGGGAGACCCAGTACTTC. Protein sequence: CSARGLPGETQYF.